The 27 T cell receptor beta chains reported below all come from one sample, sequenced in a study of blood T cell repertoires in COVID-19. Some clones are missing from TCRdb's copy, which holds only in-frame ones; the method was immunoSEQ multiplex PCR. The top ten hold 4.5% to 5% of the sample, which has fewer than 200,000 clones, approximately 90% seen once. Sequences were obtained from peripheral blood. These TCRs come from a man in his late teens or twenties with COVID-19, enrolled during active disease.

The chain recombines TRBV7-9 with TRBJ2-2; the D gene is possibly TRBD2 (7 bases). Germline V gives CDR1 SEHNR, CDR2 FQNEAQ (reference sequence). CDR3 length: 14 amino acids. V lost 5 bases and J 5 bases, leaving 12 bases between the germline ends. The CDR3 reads CASSPGGTTGELFF. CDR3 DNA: TGTGCCAGCAGCCCGGGGGGCACAACCGGGGAGCTGTTTTTT.

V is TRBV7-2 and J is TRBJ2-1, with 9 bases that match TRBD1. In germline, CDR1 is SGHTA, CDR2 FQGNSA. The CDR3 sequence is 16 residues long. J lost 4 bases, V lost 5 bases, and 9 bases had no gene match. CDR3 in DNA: TGTGCCAGCAGCAAAGACCCGGGACAGGGATACAATGAGCAGTTCTTC. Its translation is CASSKDPGQGYNEQFF.

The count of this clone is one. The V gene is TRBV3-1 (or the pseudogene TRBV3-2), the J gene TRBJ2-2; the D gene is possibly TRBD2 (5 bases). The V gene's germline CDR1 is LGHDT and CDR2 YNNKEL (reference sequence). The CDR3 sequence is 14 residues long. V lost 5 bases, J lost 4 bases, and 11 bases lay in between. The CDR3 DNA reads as TGTGCCAGCAGCTTGTGGGGAGTCACCGGGGAGCTGTTTTTT. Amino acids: CASSLWGVTGELFF.

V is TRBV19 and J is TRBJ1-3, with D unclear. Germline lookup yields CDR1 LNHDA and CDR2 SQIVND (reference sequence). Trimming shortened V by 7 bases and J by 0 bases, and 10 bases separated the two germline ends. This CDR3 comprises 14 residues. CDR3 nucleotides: TGTGCCAGTACCGAACAGAGCTCTGGAAACACCATATATTTT. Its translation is CASTEQSSGNTIYF.

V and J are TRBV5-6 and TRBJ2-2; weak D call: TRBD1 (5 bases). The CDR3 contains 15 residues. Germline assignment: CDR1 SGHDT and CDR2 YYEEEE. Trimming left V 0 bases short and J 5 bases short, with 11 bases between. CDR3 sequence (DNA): TGTGCCAGCAGCTTGGGGGTCGCAGGGACCGGGGAGCTGTTTTTT. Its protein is CASSLGVAGTGELFF.

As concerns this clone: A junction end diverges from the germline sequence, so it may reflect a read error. This CDR3 reads CASSLSADRGNGKLFF. CDR3 bases: TGTGCCAGCAGTTTATCAGCGGACAGGGGGAATGGAAAACTGTTTTTT. This chain links TRBV28 with TRBJ1-4, with 10 bases that match TRBD1. This CDR3 comprises 16 residues. Germline CDR1 and CDR2: MDHEN and SYDVKM.

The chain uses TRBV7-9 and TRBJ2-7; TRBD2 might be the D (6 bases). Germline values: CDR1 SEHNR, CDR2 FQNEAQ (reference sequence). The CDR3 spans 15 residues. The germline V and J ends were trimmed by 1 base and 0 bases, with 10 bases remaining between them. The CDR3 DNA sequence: TGTGCCAGCAGCTTAGTGGAGGGGAGCTCCTACGAGCAGTACTTC. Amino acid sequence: CASSLVEGSSYEQYF. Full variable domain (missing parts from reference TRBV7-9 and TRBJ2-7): DTGVSQNPRHKITKRGQNVTFRCDPISEHNRLYWYRQTLGQGPEFLTYFQNEAQLEKSRLLSDRFSAERPKGSFSTLEIQRTEQGDSAMYLCASSLVEGSSYEQYFGPGTRLTVT.

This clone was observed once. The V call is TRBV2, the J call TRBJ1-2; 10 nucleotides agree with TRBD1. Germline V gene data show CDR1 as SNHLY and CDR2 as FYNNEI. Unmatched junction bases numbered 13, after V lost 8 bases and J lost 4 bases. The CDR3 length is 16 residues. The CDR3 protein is CASFGTGDDSSYGYTF. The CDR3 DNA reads TGTGCCAGCTTTGGGACAGGGGACGACAGCTCCTATGGCTACACCTTC.

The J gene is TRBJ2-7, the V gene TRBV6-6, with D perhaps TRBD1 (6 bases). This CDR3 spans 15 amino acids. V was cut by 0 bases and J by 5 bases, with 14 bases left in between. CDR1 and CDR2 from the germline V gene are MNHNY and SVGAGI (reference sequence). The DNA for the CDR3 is TGTGCCAGCAGTTACTCGACAGGAAGAGGCGACGAGCAGTACTTC. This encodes CASSYSTGRGDEQYF.

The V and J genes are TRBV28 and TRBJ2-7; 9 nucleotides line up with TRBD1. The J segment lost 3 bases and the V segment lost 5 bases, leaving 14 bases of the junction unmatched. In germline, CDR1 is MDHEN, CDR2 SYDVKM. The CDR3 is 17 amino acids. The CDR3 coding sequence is TGTGCCAGCAGTCTACCGACCCTGGGACAGGGTATCTACGAGCAGTACTTC. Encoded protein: CASSLPTLGQGIYEQYF.

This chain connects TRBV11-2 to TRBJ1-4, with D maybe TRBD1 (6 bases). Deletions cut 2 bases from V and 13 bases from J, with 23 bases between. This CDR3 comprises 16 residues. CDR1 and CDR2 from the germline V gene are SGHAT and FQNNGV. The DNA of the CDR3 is TGTGCCAGCAGCTTATCTCAGGGGCTAACTTCCGCGGGACTGTTTTTT. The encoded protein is CASSLSQGLTSAGLFF.

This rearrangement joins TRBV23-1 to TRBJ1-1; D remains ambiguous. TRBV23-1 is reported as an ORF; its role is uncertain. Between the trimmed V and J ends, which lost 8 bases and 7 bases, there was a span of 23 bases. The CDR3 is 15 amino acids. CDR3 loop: CASPLHEEDRIEAFF. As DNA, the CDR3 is TGCGCCAGCCCACTCCATGAGGAGGACCGTATTGAAGCTTTCTTT.

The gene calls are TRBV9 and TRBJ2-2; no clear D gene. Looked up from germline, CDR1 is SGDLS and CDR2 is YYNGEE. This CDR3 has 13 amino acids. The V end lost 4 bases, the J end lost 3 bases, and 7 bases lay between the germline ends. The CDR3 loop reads CASSPRHTGELFF. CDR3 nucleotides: TGTGCCAGCAGCCCTCGTCACACCGGGGAGCTGTTTTTT.

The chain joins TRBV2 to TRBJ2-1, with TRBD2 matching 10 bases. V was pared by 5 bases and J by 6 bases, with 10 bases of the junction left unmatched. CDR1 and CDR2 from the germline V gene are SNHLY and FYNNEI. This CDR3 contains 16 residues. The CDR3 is CASSLLTSGITNEQFF. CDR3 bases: TGTGCCAGCAGTCTCCTCACTAGCGGGATAACCAATGAGCAGTTCTTC.

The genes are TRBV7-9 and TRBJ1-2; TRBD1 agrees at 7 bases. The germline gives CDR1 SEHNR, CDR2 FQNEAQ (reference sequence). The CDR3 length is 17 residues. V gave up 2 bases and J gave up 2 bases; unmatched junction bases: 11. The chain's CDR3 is CASSLMRGAGGNYGYTF. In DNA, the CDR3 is TGTGCCAGCAGCTTAATGAGAGGGGCAGGGGGAAACTATGGCTACACCTTC.

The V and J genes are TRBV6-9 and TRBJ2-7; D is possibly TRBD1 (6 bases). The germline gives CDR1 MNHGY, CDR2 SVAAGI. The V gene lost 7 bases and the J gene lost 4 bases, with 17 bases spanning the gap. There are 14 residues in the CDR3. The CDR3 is CASNLVQGLYEQYF. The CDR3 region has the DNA TGTGCCAGCAATTTGGTTCAGGGGCTTTACGAGCAGTACTTC.

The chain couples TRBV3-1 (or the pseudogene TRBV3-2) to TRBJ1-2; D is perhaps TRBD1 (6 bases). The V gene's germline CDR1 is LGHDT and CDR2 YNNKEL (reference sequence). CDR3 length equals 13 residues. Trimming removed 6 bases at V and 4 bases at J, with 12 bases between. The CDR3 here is CASSQGGGYGYTF. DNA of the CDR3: TGTGCCAGCAGTCAGGGAGGGGGCTATGGCTACACCTTC.

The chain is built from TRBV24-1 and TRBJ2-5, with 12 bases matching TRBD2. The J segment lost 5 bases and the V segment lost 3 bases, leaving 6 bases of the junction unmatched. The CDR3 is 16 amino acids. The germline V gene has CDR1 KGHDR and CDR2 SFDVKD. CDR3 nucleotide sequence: TGTGCCACCAGTGATCTCCGGACTAGCGGGAAGGAGACCCAGTACTTC. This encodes CATSDLRTSGKETQYF.

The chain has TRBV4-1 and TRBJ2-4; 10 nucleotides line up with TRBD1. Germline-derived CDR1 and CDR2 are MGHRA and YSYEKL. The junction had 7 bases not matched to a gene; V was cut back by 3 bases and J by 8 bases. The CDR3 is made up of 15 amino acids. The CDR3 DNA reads TGCGCCAGCAGCCAGGCTCCGGGACAGGGGTACATTCAGTACTTC. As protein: CASSQAPGQGYIQYF.

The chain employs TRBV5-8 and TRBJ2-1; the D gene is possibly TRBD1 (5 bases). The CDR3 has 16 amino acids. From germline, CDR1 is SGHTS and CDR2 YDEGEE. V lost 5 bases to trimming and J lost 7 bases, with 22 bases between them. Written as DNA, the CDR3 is TGTGCCAGCAGTTTCGAGGCAGGGCGATTGGAAAATGAGCAGTTCTTC. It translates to CASSFEAGRLENEQFF.

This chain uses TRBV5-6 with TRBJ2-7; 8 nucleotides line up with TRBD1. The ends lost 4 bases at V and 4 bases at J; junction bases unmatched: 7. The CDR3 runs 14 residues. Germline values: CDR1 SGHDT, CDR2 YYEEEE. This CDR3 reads CASSLDRERYEQYF. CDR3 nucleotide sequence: TGTGCCAGCAGCCTGGACAGGGAACGGTACGAGCAGTACTTC.

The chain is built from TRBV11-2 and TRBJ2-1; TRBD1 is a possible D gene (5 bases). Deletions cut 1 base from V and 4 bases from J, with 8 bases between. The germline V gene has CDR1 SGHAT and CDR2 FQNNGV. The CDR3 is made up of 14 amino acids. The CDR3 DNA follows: TGTGCCAGCAGCTTAGCAGGGCGGTACAATGAGCAGTTCTTC. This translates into CASSLAGRYNEQFF.

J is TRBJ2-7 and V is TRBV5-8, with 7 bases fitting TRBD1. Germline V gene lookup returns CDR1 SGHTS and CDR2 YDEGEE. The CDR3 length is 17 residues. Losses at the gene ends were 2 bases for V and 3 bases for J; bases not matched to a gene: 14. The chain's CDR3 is CASSLFLDRYTIYEQYF. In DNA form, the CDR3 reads TGTGCCAGCAGCTTATTCCTGGACAGGTACACAATCTACGAGCAGTACTTC.

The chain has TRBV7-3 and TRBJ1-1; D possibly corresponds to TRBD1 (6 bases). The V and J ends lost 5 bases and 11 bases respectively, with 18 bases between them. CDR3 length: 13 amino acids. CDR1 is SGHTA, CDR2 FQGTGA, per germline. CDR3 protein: CASSRSRGGEAFF. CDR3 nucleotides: TGTGCCAGCAGCCGATCACGAGGGGGGGAGGCTTTCTTT.

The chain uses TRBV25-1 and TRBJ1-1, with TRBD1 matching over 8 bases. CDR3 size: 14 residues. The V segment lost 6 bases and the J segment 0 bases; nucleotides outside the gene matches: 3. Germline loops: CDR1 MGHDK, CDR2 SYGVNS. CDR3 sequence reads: CASSATGVNTEAFF. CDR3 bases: TGTGCCAGCAGCGCGACAGGGGTGAACACTGAAGCTTTCTTT.

The CDR3 protein is CASSVVAGAYNEQFF. In DNA, the CDR3 is TGTGCCAGCAGCGTAGTTGCGGGGGCCTACAATGAGCAGTTCTTC. The chain recombines TRBV9 with TRBJ2-1, with TRBD2 matching over 7 bases. V dropped 0 bases and J dropped 2; count of bases not matched to a gene: 2. Germline V gene sequence: CDR1 SGDLS, CDR2 YYNGEE. The CDR3 is 15 residues long.

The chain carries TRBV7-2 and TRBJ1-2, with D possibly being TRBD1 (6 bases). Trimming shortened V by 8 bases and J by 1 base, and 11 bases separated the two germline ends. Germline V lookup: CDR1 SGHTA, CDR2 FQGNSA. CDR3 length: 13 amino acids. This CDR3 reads CASYAGVNYGYTF. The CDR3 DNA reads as TGTGCCAGCTACGCAGGGGTTAACTATGGCTACACCTTC. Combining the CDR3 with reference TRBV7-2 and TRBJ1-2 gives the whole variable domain GAGVSQSPSNKVTEKGKDVELRCDPISGHTALYWYRQSLGQGLEFLIYFQGNSAPDKSGLPSDRFSAERTGGSVSTLTIQRTQQEDSAVYLCASYAGVNYGYTFGSGTRLTVV.